Listed below are T cell receptor beta chains from one sample, sequenced in a study of Graves' ophthalmopathy and Graves' hyperthyroidism. MiXCR, applied by TCRdb to the multiplex PCR reads, yields one record per CDR3 protein. The table records about 230,000 distinct CDR3 sequences, around 45% of them present only once. What was sequenced was peripheral blood. Receptors were obtained from an adult man with Graves' ophthalmopathy. CDR3s include the opening cysteine and the closing phenylalanine or tryptophan. D genes are given only for firm matches. Size tells how often a clone was seen (once, few, many) or the class of an expanded clone, and some rows leave it out.

>TRBD1|TRBJ1-5|few|TRBV20-1
CSAKQGAGVGNQPQHF
TGCAGTGCTAAACAGGGGGCCGGGGTTGGCAATCAGCCCCAGCATTTT
>-|TRBJ2-7|-|TRBV10-3
CAIRRRDSAYEQYF
TGTGCCATCAGAAGACGGGACTCGGCCTACGAGCAGTACTTC
>TRBD1|TRBJ2-5|few|TRBV7-6
CASSYSTGFQETQYF
TGTGCCAGCAGCTACTCGACAGGGTTCCAAGAGACCCAGTACTTC
>-|TRBJ1-4|-|TRBV7-9
CASSPPPTNEKLFF
TGTGCCAGCAGCCCCCCCCCAACTAATGAAAAACTGTTTTTT
>-|TRBJ2-6|-|TRBV4-2
CASSQAGTGANVLTF
TGTGCCAGCAGCCAAGCAGGGACTGGGGCCAACGTCCTGACTTTC
>-|TRBJ1-4|once|TRBV24-1
CATSDATNEKLFF
TGTGCCACCAGTGATGCAACTAATGAAAAACTGTTTTTT
>TRBD1|TRBJ2-7|-|TRBV7-6
CASSLNPGTGDGQYF
TGTGCCAGCAGCTTAAATCCTGGGACAGGGGACGGGCAGTACTTC
>TRBD1|TRBJ2-7|-|TRBV10-2
CASSDQGTGPSYEQYF
TGCGCCAGCAGTGACCAGGGGACAGGGCCATCCTACGAGCAGTACTTC
>TRBD1|TRBJ1-2|-|TRBV28
CASRTGGNYGYTF
TGTGCCAGTCGGACAGGGGGTAACTATGGCTACACCTTC
>-|TRBJ1-1|-|TRBV5-1
CASSLAAGATEAFF
TGCGCCAGCAGCTTGGCCGCAGGGGCGACTGAAGCTTTCTTT
>TRBD1|TRBJ2-7|few|TRBV24-1
CATSDQDETGSHEQYF
TGTGCCACCAGTGATCAAGATGAGACAGGGTCCCACGAGCAGTACTTC
>-|TRBJ1-3|few|TRBV6-5
CASYGPTGNTIYF
TGTGCCAGTTACGGACCGACTGGAAACACCATATATTTT
>TRBD1|TRBJ1-5|-|TRBV7-9
CASSLTGRDQPQHF
TGTGCCAGCAGTTTGACAGGGCGGGATCAGCCCCAGCATTTT
>-|TRBJ2-7|-|TRBV20-1
CSARGRGYDYEQYF
TGCAGTGCTAGAGGGCGGGGCTACGACTACGAGCAGTACTTC
>TRBD1|TRBJ1-3|few|TRBV29-1
CSVRGPGNTIYF
TGCAGCGTCAGGGGGCCTGGAAACACCATATATTTT
>-|TRBJ2-7|-|TRBV7-2
CASSPRTPPSEQYF
TGTGCCAGCAGCCCTCGGACTCCCCCTTCCGAGCAGTACTTC